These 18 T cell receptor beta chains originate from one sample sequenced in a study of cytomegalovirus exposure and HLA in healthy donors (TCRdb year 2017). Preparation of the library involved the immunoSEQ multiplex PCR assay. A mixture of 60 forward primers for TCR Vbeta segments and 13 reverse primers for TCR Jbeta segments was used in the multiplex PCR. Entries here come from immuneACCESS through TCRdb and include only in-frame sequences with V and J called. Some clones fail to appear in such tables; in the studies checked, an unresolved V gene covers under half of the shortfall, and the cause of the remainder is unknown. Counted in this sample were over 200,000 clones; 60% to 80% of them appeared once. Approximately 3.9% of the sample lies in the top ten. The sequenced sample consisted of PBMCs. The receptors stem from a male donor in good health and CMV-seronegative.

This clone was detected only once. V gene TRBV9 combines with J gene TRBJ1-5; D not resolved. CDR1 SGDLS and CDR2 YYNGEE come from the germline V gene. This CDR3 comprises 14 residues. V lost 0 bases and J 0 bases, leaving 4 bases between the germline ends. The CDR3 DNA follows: TGTGCCAGCAGCGTAGGGGCTAGCAATCAGCCCCAGCATTTT. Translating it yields CASSVGASNQPQHF.

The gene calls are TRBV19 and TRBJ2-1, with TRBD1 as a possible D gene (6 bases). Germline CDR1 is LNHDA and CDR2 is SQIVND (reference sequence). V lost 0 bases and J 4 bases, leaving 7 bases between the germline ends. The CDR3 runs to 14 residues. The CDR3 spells CASSIDGQYNEQFF. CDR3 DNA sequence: TGTGCCAGTAGTATAGATGGACAGTACAATGAGCAGTTCTTC.

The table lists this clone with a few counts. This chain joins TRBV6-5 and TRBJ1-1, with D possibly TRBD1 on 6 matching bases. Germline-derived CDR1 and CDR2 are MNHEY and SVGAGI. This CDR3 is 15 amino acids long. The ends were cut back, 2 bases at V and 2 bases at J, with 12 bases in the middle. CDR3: CASSYGGGLNTEAFF. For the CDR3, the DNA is TGTGCCAGCAGTTACGGCGGGGGGCTTAACACTGAAGCTTTCTTT.

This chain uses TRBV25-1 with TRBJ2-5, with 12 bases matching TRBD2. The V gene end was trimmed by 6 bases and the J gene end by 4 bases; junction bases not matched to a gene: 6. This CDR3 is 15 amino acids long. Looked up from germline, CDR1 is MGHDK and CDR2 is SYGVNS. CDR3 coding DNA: TGTGCCAGCAGCGATCTAGCGGGAGGGCCAGAGACCCAGTACTTC. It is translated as CASSDLAGGPETQYF.

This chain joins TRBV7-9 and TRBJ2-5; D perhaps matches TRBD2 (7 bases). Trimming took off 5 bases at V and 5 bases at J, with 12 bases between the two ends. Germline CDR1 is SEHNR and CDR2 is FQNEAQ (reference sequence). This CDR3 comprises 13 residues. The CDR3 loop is CASSLGGLETQYF. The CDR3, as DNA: TGTGCCAGCAGCCTGGGGGGGCTTGAGACCCAGTACTTC.

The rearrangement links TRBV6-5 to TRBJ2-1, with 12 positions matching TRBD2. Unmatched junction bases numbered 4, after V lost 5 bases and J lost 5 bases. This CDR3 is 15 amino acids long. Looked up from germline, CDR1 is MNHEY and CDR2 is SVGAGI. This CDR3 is CASSALAGGNNEQFF. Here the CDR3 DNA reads TGTGCCAGCAGTGCGCTAGCGGGAGGGAACAATGAGCAGTTCTTC.

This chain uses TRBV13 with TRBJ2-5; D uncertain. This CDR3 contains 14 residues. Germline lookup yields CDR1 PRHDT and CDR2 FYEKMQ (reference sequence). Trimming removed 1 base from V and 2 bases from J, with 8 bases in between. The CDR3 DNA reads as TGTGCCAGCAGCTTAGCCTCACATCAAGAGACCCAGTACTTC. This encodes CASSLASHQETQYF.

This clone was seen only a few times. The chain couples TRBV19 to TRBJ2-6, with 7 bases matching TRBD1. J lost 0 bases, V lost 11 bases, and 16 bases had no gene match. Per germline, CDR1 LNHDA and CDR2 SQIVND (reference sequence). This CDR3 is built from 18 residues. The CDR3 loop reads CASIATGTDLSGANVLTF. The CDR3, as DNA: TGTGCCTCAATAGCCACCGGGACAGACCTCTCTGGGGCCAACGTCCTGACTTTC.

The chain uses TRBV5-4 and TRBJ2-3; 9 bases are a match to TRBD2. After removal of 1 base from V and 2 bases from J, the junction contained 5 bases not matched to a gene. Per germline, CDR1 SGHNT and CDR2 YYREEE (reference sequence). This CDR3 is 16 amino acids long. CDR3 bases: TGTGCCAGCAGCTTGACTAGCGGGTTACCCACAGATACGCAGTATTTT. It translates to CASSLTSGLPTDTQYF.

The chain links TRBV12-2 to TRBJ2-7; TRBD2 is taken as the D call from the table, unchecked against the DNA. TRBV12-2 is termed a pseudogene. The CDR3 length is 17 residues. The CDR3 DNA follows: TGTGCAAGTCGCTTAGAACTAGCGGGAGGGCTTCATTACGAGCAGTACTTC. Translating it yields CASRLELAGGLHYEQYF.

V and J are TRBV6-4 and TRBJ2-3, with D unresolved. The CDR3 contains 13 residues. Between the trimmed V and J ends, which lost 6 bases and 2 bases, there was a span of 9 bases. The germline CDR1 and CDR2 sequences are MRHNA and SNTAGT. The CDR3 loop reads CASSRDFTDTQYF. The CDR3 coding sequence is TGTGCCAGCAGCCGCGATTTCACAGATACGCAGTATTTT.

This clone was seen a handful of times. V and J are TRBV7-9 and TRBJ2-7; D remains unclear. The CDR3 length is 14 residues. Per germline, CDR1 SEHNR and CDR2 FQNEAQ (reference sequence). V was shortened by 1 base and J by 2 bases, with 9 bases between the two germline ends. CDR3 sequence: CASSLVGSPYEQYF. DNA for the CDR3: TGTGCCAGCAGCTTAGTTGGCTCACCCTACGAGCAGTACTTC.

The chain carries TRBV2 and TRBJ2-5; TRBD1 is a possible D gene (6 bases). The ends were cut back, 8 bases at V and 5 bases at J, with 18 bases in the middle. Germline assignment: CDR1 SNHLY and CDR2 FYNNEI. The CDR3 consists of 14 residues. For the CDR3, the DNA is TGTGCCAGCCCAAATCCCGGACAGTGGGAGACCCAGTACTTC. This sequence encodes CASPNPGQWETQYF.

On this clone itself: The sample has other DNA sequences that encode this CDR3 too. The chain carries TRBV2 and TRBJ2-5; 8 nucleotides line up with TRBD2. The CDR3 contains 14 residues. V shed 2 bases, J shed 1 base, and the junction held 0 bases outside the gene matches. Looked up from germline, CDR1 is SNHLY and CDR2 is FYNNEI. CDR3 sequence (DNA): TGTGCCAGCAGTGAACTAGCGGGCCAAGAGACCCAGTACTTC. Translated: CASSELAGQETQYF.

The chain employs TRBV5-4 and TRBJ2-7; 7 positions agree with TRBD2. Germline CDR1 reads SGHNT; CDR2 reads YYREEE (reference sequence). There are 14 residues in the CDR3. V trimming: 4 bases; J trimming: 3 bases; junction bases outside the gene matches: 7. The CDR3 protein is CASSPGTTIYEQYF. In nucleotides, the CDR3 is TGTGCCAGCAGCCCCGGGACTACCATCTACGAGCAGTACTTC.

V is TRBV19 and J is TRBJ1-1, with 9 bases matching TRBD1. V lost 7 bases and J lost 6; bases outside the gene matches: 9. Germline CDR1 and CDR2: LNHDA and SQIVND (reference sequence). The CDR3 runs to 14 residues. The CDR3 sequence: CASKPTGGGAEAFF. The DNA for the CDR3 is TGTGCCAGTAAACCCACAGGGGGCGGAGCTGAAGCTTTCTTT.

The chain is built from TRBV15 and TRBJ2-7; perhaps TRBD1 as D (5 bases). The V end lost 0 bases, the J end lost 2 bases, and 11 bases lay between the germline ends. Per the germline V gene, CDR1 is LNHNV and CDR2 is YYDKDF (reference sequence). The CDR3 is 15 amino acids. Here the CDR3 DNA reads TGTGCCACCAGCAGAGAGTCGGCAGGGCCCTACGAGCAGTACTTC. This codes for CATSRESAGPYEQYF. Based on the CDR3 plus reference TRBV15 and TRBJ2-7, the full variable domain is DAMVIQNPRYQVTQFGKPVTLSCSQTLNHNVMYWYQQKSSQAPKLLFHYYDKDFNNEADTPDNFQSRRPNTSFCFLDIRSPGLGDTAMYLCATSRESAGPYEQYFGPGTRLTVT.

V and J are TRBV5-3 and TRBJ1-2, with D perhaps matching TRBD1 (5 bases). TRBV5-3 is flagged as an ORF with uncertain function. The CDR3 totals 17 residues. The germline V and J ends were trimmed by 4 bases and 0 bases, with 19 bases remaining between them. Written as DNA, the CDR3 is TGTGCCAGAAGCCCCCTTAAATGGGGCAGACCTAACTATGGCTACACCTTC. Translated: CARSPLKWGRPNYGYTF.